This is a list of T cell receptor beta chains from one sample in a study of T-cell memory formation after mild COVID-19. TCRdb fed the 5' RACE reads into MiXCR, producing one record per CDR3 protein. The data hold around 530,000 distinct CDR3 sequences, with about 22% observed a single time. Sequenced input: PBMCs or a T cell subset sorted from them (not recorded which). These TCRs come from an adult woman who had mild COVID-19 (a few samples of this study predate the infection). Cell type and time point are not known. CDR3s include the opening cysteine and the closing phenylalanine or tryptophan. D genes are given only for firm matches. Some rows mark clone size as missing; the rest say once, few, many or name a class of expanded clone.

cdr3_aa,cdr3_nt,j_call,d_call,clone_size,v_call
CASSTGLADYTDTQYF,TGTGCCAGCAGTACGGGACTAGCGGATTACACAGATACGCAGTATTTT,TRBJ2-3,TRBD2,few,TRBV12-3/TRBV12-4
CASRGRGRTDTQYF,TGTGCCAGCAGAGGGAGGGGCCGCACAGATACGCAGTATTTT,TRBJ2-3,TRBD2,NA,TRBV6-2/TRBV6-3
CASSLAVLAGLNEQFF,TGCGCCAGCAGCTTGGCAGTACTAGCGGGACTCAATGAGCAGTTCTTC,TRBJ2-1,TRBD2,NA,TRBV5-1
CSARTGGFHEQYF,TGCAGTGCCCGGACAGGGGGGTTTCACGAGCAGTACTTC,TRBJ2-7,TRBD1,NA,TRBV20-1
CASSPGGRGRDTEAFF,TGTGCCAGCAGTCCGGGAGGGAGAGGGAGGGACACTGAAGCTTTCTTT,TRBJ1-1,NA,NA,TRBV25-1
CASSLERASFTAYEQYF,TGTGCCAGCAGCTTAGAGCGGGCTTCCTTTACGGCCTACGAGCAGTACTTC,TRBJ2-7,NA,few,TRBV7-8
CASSPTSGSADTQYF,TGTGCCAGCAGCCCGACTAGCGGGAGTGCAGATACGCAGTATTTT,TRBJ2-3,TRBD2,NA,TRBV7-8
CASSPGVSTPLHF,TGTGCCAGCAGTCCCGGGGTCAGTACACCCCTCCACTTT,TRBJ1-6,NA,NA,TRBV27
CASSLVLAGGPGGANVLTF,TGTGCCAGCAGCTTAGTTCTAGCGGGAGGTCCCGGAGGGGCCAACGTCCTGACTTTC,TRBJ2-6,TRBD2,few,TRBV7-2
CASRSTGDGYTF,TGTGCCAGTAGATCCACAGGGGATGGCTACACCTTC,TRBJ1-2,TRBD1,NA,TRBV19
CASSPRTGHTGELFF,TGCGCCAGCAGCCCTCGGACAGGGCACACCGGGGAGCTGTTTTTT,TRBJ2-2,TRBD1,few,TRBV5-1
CASSSTLAGRIGELFF,TGTGCCAGCAGCTCCACACTAGCGGGGCGGATCGGGGAGCTGTTTTTT,TRBJ2-2,TRBD2,NA,TRBV7-9
CASSLRDSSYNEQFF,TGTGCCAGCAGCTTACGGGACAGCTCCTACAATGAGCAGTTCTTC,TRBJ2-1,TRBD1,many,TRBV7-2
CAISGAGGKETQYF,TGTGCCATCAGCGGAGCGGGGGGGAAAGAGACCCAGTACTTC,TRBJ2-5,TRBD2,NA,TRBV10-3
CSARDLTGAKLNDEQFF,TGCAGTGCTAGAGATCTTACGGGGGCCAAGCTTAACGATGAGCAGTTCTTC,TRBJ2-1,NA,once,TRBV20-1
CASSLGGGGTGELFF,TGTGCCAGCAGCTTAGGAGGGGGCGGCACCGGGGAGCTGTTTTTT,TRBJ2-2,TRBD1,NA,TRBV7-9
CASISLARSNGYTF,TGTGCCAGCATCTCGTTAGCCAGGAGCAATGGCTACACCTTC,TRBJ1-2,NA,NA,TRBV7-3
CASTYKGGVRQPQHF,TGTGCCAGTACCTACAAGGGCGGAGTACGTCAGCCCCAGCATTTT,TRBJ1-5,NA,NA,TRBV19
CASSRSDSNQPQHF,TGTGCCAGCAGTCGCAGCGATAGCAATCAGCCCCAGCATTTT,TRBJ1-5,NA,NA,TRBV9
CASSLDLPDTQYF,TGTGCCAGCAGCTTAGACTTGCCAGATACGCAGTATTTT,TRBJ2-3,NA,NA,TRBV11-2
CATSDLLSQQPQHF,TGTGCCACCAGTGATTTACTTTCGCAACAGCCCCAGCATTTT,TRBJ1-5,NA,NA,TRBV24-1
CASSWGYQETQYF,TGTGCCAGCAGCTGGGGCTATCAAGAGACCCAGTACTTC,TRBJ2-5,NA,many,TRBV11-2
CASSLQGGANTEAFF,TGTGCCAGCAGTCTACAGGGGGGAGCGAACACTGAAGCTTTCTTT,TRBJ1-1,TRBD1,NA,TRBV12-3/TRBV12-4
CASSFPDTSQETQYF,TGTGCCAGCAGTTTCCCTGACACTTCTCAAGAGACCCAGTACTTC,TRBJ2-5,NA,few,TRBV2
CSVESPWTGRGKLFF,TGCAGCGTTGAAAGCCCTTGGACGGGTAGGGGGAAACTGTTTTTT,TRBJ1-4,NA,NA,TRBV29-1
CASSTGTSGQETQYF,TGTGCTAGCAGCACCGGGACTAGCGGACAAGAGACCCAGTACTTC,TRBJ2-5,TRBD2,many,TRBV7-7
CASSWNGLASDTQYF,TGTGCCAGCAGCTGGAACGGACTAGCATCCGATACGCAGTATTTT,TRBJ2-3,TRBD2,NA,TRBV7-3
CASSFLTDAMNTEAFF,TGTGCCAGCAGCTTTCTGACAGACGCCATGAACACTGAAGCTTTCTTT,TRBJ1-1,NA,NA,TRBV5-6
CSVEDRITGELFF,TGCAGCGTTGAAGATAGAATTACCGGGGAGCTGTTTTTT,TRBJ2-2,NA,NA,TRBV29-1
CATSAPTSGRASGNEQFF,TGTGCCACCAGTGCGCCTACGTCTGGCAGAGCATCCGGCAATGAGCAGTTCTTC,TRBJ2-1,NA,few,TRBV24-1
CASSRKGLYEQYF,TGTGCCAGCAGCCGCAAAGGACTGTACGAGCAGTACTTC,TRBJ2-7,NA,few,TRBV4-2
CASRQTGAYEQYF,TGTGCCAGCAGGCAGACAGGGGCGTACGAGCAGTACTTC,TRBJ2-7,TRBD1,NA,TRBV7-2
CASSPGHQRSTDTQYF,TGTGCCAGCAGTCCAGGGCACCAGCGTAGCACAGATACGCAGTATTTT,TRBJ2-3,NA,NA,TRBV11-2
CASSLERGQYF,TGTGCCAGCAGCTTAGAAAGGGGGCAGTACTTC,TRBJ2-7,NA,NA,TRBV7-9
CASSETSGGVNEQFF,TGTGCCAGCAGTGAAACTAGCGGGGGGGTCAATGAGCAGTTCTTC,TRBJ2-1,TRBD2,NA,TRBV6-4
CASSQLRDGSSDEQFF,TGTGCCAGCAGCCAGTTAAGGGATGGCTCATCCGATGAGCAGTTCTTC,TRBJ2-1,NA,many,TRBV27
CSARPGTGLTEAFF,TGCAGTGCTAGACCCGGGACAGGGCTCACTGAAGCTTTCTTT,TRBJ1-1,TRBD1,NA,TRBV20-1
CASRLRNQETQYF,TGTGCCAGCAGATTACGGAATCAAGAGACCCAGTACTTC,TRBJ2-5,NA,NA,TRBV6-2/TRBV6-3
CASSVGAGTPYNEQFF,TGCGCCAGCAGCGTGGGGGCTGGGACCCCTTACAATGAGCAGTTCTTC,TRBJ2-1,NA,few,TRBV5-1
CASSYMTGFPYEQYF,TGTGCCAGCAGTTACATGACAGGGTTTCCCTACGAGCAGTACTTC,TRBJ2-7,TRBD1,NA,TRBV6-5
CATSEKGINYGYTF,TGTGCCACCAGTGAGAAAGGGATCAACTATGGCTACACCTTC,TRBJ1-2,NA,NA,TRBV24-1